Following are 22 T cell receptor beta chains from one sample sequenced in a study of beta chain features in type 1 diabetes. Since all of the isolated RNA was reverse transcribed, expressed TCRB transcripts were what got sequenced. This table comes from immunoSEQ multiplex PCR, and its TCRdb copy is limited to in-frame clones, with some not included. The repertoire consists of about 220,000 clones, with roughly 11% occurring once and the leading ten covering 1% to 1.5%. Material for sequencing was central memory CD4+ T cells from blood. These receptor sequences come from a man younger than 35 in good health.

This clone was seen ten or more times. The chain couples TRBV2 to TRBJ2-1; the D gene could be TRBD1 or TRBD2 (5 bases each). With 10 bases removed from V and 9 bases from J, the gap between germline ends came to 16 bases. The CDR3 is 12 residues long. Germline V gene data show CDR1 as SNHLY and CDR2 as FYNNEI. The DNA for the CDR3 is TGTGCCACGCACCGGACGAGGGGTGAGCAGTTCTTC. Amino acid sequence: CATHRTRGEQFF.

In this sample, this clone turned up many times. The chain recombines TRBV18 with TRBJ2-2; D is undetermined. CDR1 and CDR2 from the germline V gene are KGHSH and LQKENI. Trimming took 3 bases from V and 9 from J, leaving 14 bases between them. This CDR3 spans 14 amino acids. This chain's CDR3 is CASSPIKGSRELFF. CDR3 nucleotide sequence: TGTGCCAGCTCACCGATTAAGGGTTCCAGGGAGCTGTTTTTT.

Many counts were recorded for this clone. The chain joins TRBV5-4 to TRBJ2-7; no reliable D call. The CDR3 runs 12 residues. V shed 4 bases and J shed 3 bases, with 8 bases lying between them. Germline CDR1 SGHNT, CDR2 YYREEE (reference sequence). This CDR3 reads CASSTDHYEQYF. The CDR3 coding sequence is TGTGCCAGCAGCACGGACCACTACGAGCAGTACTTC.

This clone was found many times. The chain has TRBV2 and TRBJ2-5; tentative D call: TRBD1 (5 bases). Germline CDR1 is SNHLY and CDR2 is FYNNEI. The length of the CDR3 is 12 residues. With 5 bases removed from V and 7 bases from J, the gap between germline ends came to 11 bases. The CDR3 protein is CASSPSQGTQYF. The CDR3 DNA reads TGTGCCAGCAGTCCATCTCAGGGGACCCAGTACTTC.

This clone has more than one count but fewer than ten. The V and J genes are TRBV19 and TRBJ2-5; 11 bases are shared with TRBD2. This CDR3 has 16 residues. V was pared by 4 bases and J by 2 bases, with 6 bases of the junction left unmatched. Germline V lookup: CDR1 LNHDA, CDR2 SQIVND (reference sequence). The CDR3, as DNA: TGTGCCAGTAGTACCCCAGGACTAGCGGGTCAAGAGACCCAGTACTTC. Its protein product is CASSTPGLAGQETQYF.

This chain uses TRBV30 with TRBJ1-1, with D possibly TRBD1 on 6 matching bases. The germline gives CDR1 GTSNPN, CDR2 SVGIG (reference sequence). This CDR3 is built from 13 residues. Trimming cost V 2 bases and J 8 bases, with 15 bases left between them. The CDR3 DNA reads TGTGCCTGGAGTCGCGGGGGCCCTTTAGAAGCTTTCTTT. Translation: CAWSRGGPLEAFF.

This chain uses TRBV9 with TRBJ2-7; tentative D call: TRBD1 (5 bases). The CDR3 has 15 residues. CDR1 is SGDLS and CDR2 is YYNGEE in the germline V gene. V gave up 4 bases and J gave up 6 bases, with 20 bases separating them. The CDR3 here is CASSPQGAAGLEQYF. The CDR3 coding sequence is TGTGCCAGCAGCCCCCAGGGCGCGGCAGGGCTCGAGCAGTACTTC.

This clone was detected only a few times. V gene TRBV27 combines with J gene TRBJ2-7; 9 bases agree with TRBD1. V lost 5 bases, J lost 5 bases, and 10 bases stayed unmatched. The CDR3 covers 15 residues. Germline V gene sequence: CDR1 MNHEY, CDR2 SMNVEV (reference sequence). The DNA of the CDR3 is TGTGCCAGCAGTAAATACAGGGGGCGCGACGACGAGCAGTACTTC. This gives the protein CASSKYRGRDDEQYF.

This clone was found a few times. The chain combines TRBV11-2 with TRBJ1-4; D is perhaps TRBD1 (5 bases). Germline CDR1 SGHAT, CDR2 FQNNGV. V shed 3 bases and J shed 8 bases, with 10 bases lying between them. The CDR3 sequence is 13 residues long. The DNA of the CDR3 is TGTGCCAGCAGCTTCGGGACGCAAGAAAAACTGTTTTTT. Translation: CASSFGTQEKLFF.

This clone occurred a few times. This CDR3 is also generated by other DNA sequences in the sample. The chain has TRBV20-1 and TRBJ1-2; D ambiguous. CDR3 size: 10 residues. From germline, CDR1 is DFQATT and CDR2 SNEGSKA (reference sequence). Trimming stripped 3 bases from V and 1 base from J, with 0 bases between. The CDR3, as DNA: TGCAGTGCTAGTAACTATGGCTACACCTTC. Its translation: CSASNYGYTF.

The chain couples TRBV29-1 to TRBJ2-3; 7 nucleotides align to TRBD2. After removal of 7 bases from V and 0 bases from J, the junction contained 7 bases not matched to a gene. The CDR3 is 14 residues long. Per germline, CDR1 SQVTM and CDR2 ANQGSEA. The CDR3 DNA is TGCAGCGCCAAGACTAGCCTTAGCACAGATACGCAGTATTTT. Protein product: CSAKTSLSTDTQYF.

This chain joins TRBV5-4 and TRBJ1-4; possibly TRBD1 for D (6 bases). The CDR3 loop spans 18 amino acids. With 4 bases removed from V and 3 bases from J, the gap between germline ends came to 22 bases. Germline CDR1 SGHNT, CDR2 YYREEE (reference sequence). CDR3 sequence reads: CASSQEVANSGANEKLFF. The CDR3 nucleotides read TGTGCCAGCAGCCAAGAAGTTGCCAACTCAGGGGCTAATGAAAAACTGTTTTTT.

The sample holds a few counts of this clone. The chain links TRBV6-1 to TRBJ2-1; tentatively, D is TRBD1 (5 bases). The V gene's germline CDR1 is MNHNS and CDR2 SASEGT. The CDR3 spans 15 residues. V shed 2 bases and J shed 2 bases, with 10 bases lying between them. The CDR3 here is CASSEQGRTYNEQFF. The CDR3 DNA reads as TGTGCCAGCAGTGAACAGGGTAGGACCTACAATGAGCAGTTCTTC.

This clone has more than one count but fewer than ten. This chain joins TRBV27 and TRBJ2-7, with D unclear. The CDR3 is 13 residues long. The V gene lost 2 bases and the J gene lost 4 bases, with 9 bases spanning the gap. Looked up from germline, CDR1 is MNHEY and CDR2 is SMNVEV (reference sequence). This chain's CDR3 is CASSLRHLYEQYF. The CDR3 nucleotides read TGTGCCAGCAGTTTACGGCACCTATACGAGCAGTACTTC.

This clone was counted a few times. The chain combines TRBV2 with TRBJ2-3, with D perhaps matching TRBD2 (7 bases). The CDR3 is 15 residues long. Trimming stripped 2 bases from V and 6 bases from J, with 15 bases between. In germline, CDR1 is SNHLY, CDR2 FYNNEI. CDR3 DNA sequence: TGTGCCAGCAGTGAAAGTCGGGGGGCCGGGGATACGCAGTATTTT. Amino acid sequence: CASSESRGAGDTQYF. Complete variable domain (other parts from reference TRBV2 and TRBJ2-3): EPEVTQTPSHQVTQMGQEVILRCVPISNHLYFYWYRQILGQKVEFLVSFYNNEISEKSEIFDDQFSVERPDGSNFTLKIRSTKLEDSAMYFCASSESRGAGDTQYFGPGTRLTVL.

This chain connects TRBV7-3 to TRBJ2-5, with D possibly being TRBD1 (5 bases). CDR1 is SGHTA and CDR2 is FQGTGA in the germline V gene. V was pared by 3 bases and J by 5 bases, with 10 bases between. The CDR3 length is 13 residues. The CDR3 nucleotides are TGTGCCAGCAGCTTGGGCAGGGTTGAGACCCAGTACTTC. Translating it yields CASSLGRVETQYF.

The V and J genes are TRBV19 and TRBJ1-5; no firm D call. The CDR3 spans 14 residues. Trimming shortened V by 5 bases and J by 4 bases, and 12 bases separated the two germline ends. The germline V gene encodes CDR1 LNHDA and CDR2 SQIVND (reference sequence). The CDR3 nucleotides read TGTGCCAGTAGTGGGGTGAGGCTGAATCAGCCCCAGCATTTT. It codes for CASSGVRLNQPQHF.

The V and J genes are TRBV5-4 and TRBJ2-7; D is unresolved. CDR3 length equals 15 residues. V dropped 7 bases and J dropped 0 bases, with 17 bases sitting between them. Germline V gene sequence: CDR1 SGHNT, CDR2 YYREEE (reference sequence). As DNA, the CDR3 is TGTGCCAGCCGACAAGCCCGCGAGAGCTCCTACGAGCAGTACTTC. Protein product: CASRQARESSYEQYF.

The CDR3 DNA sequence: TGTGCCTGGAGTGCCCAGCGCTACGAGCAGTACTTC. It specifies CAWSAQRYEQYF. V gene TRBV30 combines with J gene TRBJ2-7; D ambiguous. The V gene's germline CDR1 is GTSNPN and CDR2 SVGIG (reference sequence). CDR3 length: 12 amino acids. The ends were cut back, 1 base at V and 3 bases at J, with 7 bases in the middle.

The rearrangement uses TRBV5-1 and TRBJ2-1; 7 bases are shared with TRBD2. Trimming at V came to 5 bases and at J to 2 bases, leaving 7 bases not matched to a gene. Germline assignment: CDR1 SGHRS and CDR2 YFSETQ. The CDR3 has 15 residues. CDR3 loop: CASRRREIAYNEQFF. CDR3 in DNA: TGCGCCAGCAGAAGGCGGGAGATTGCCTACAATGAGCAGTTCTTC. Supplemented by reference TRBV5-1 and TRBJ2-1, the full variable domain reads KAGVTQTPRYLIKTRGQQVTLSCSPISGHRSVSWYQQTPGQGLQFLFEYFSETQRNKGNFPGRFSGRQFSNSRSEMNVSTLELGDSALYLCASRRREIAYNEQFFGPGTRLTVL.

In its sample, this clone was seen a few times. The J gene is TRBJ2-1, the V gene TRBV30; D unclear. CDR3 length: 13 amino acids. The V gene's germline CDR1 is GTSNPN and CDR2 SVGIG (reference sequence). V lost 5 bases, J lost 8 bases, and 16 bases lay in between. The CDR3 DNA reads TGTGCCTGGGACCCCCGGGTCCTGGATGAGCAGTTCTTC. Translating gives CAWDPRVLDEQFF. Full variable domain (missing parts from reference TRBV30 and TRBJ2-1): SQTIHQWPATLVQPVGSPLSLECTVEGTSNPNLYWYRQAAGRGLQLLFYSVGIGQISSEVPQNLSASRPQDRQFILSSKKLLLSDSGFYLCAWDPRVLDEQFFGPGTRLTVL.

The sample holds a few counts of this clone. The genes are TRBV28 and TRBJ2-1; D gene unclear. The CDR3 contains 14 residues. V shed 5 bases and J shed 6 bases, with 14 bases lying between them. The germline V gene has CDR1 MDHEN and CDR2 SYDVKM. CDR3: CASSRWAGLNEQFF. CDR3 DNA sequence: TGTGCCAGCAGTCGTTGGGCCGGGCTCAATGAGCAGTTCTTC.